The TCR beta chain under discussion was sequenced for a study of blood T cells in healthy people across ages. Study-level results: A strong correlation was found between TCR beta diversity and the percentage of naive T cells.

The CDR3 sequence is 12 residues long. CDR1 is DFQATT, CDR2 SNEGSKA, per germline (reference sequence). V was cut by 5 bases and J by 9 bases, with 14 bases left in between. About this clonotype itself: Its specificity is not known.

Isolating PBMCs gave at least 6 million of these cells per sample. Extractions gave at least 6 micrograms of total RNA per sample. A second about 6 to 12 cycle PCR used barcoded and J-beta primers. Researchers report that each sample yielded at least 2.5 million CDR3-containing paired-end reads. Via MiXCR, TCRdb re-called the 5' RACE reads, giving one row per CDR3 protein. The sample records hundreds of thousands of distinct CDR3 sequences, approximately 40% being singletons. Material: blood. The chain joins TRBV20-1 to TRBJ2-1; D call uncertain. This clonotype originated in a man older than 75 in good health. CDR3 in DNA: TGCAGTGCTGCACCCCCGGTAGGTGAGCAGTTCTTC. This codes for CSAAPPVGEQFF.